These 9 T cell receptor beta chains originate from one sample sequenced in a study of blood T cell repertoires in COVID-19. TCRdb keeps only in-frame clones here, not all; method: immunoSEQ multiplex PCR. The sample includes roughly 250,000 clones, around 82% of them seen just once. Sequencing was carried out using peripheral blood. All receptors come from a woman of 80 years or more with active or convalescent COVID-19.

V usage is TRBV30 and J usage is TRBJ1-1, with D perhaps TRBD1 (6 bases). This CDR3 has 12 residues. Germline CDR1 is GTSNPN and CDR2 is SVGIG (reference sequence). V lost 4 bases and J lost 6, with 12 bases in between. CDR3 loop: CAWKGGDAEAFF. In nucleotides, the CDR3 is TGTGCCTGGAAGGGGGGGGACGCTGAAGCTTTCTTT.

The chain uses TRBV24-1 and TRBJ1-5; D uncertain. Germline CDR1 KGHDR, CDR2 SFDVKD. Trimming took 6 bases from V and 9 from J, leaving 11 bases between them. The CDR3 is made up of 12 amino acids. CDR3 in DNA: TGTGCCACCAGTCTCGGGTCGTCGCCCCAGCATTTT. Its protein product is CATSLGSSPQHF.

The chain uses TRBV5-1 and TRBJ2-1; D possibly corresponds to TRBD1 (5 bases). V was clipped by 0 bases and J by 5 bases, with 12 bases between them. The CDR3 is 15 residues long. Germline values: CDR1 SGHRS, CDR2 YFSETQ. The CDR3 nucleotides read TGCGCCAGCAGCTTGGGCGTGGCAGGGCACAATGAGCAGTTCTTC. Translated: CASSLGVAGHNEQFF.

The chain uses TRBV19 and TRBJ1-5, with 8 bases that match TRBD1. CDR1 and CDR2 (germline): LNHDA, SQIVND (reference sequence). The CDR3 consists of 15 residues. Losses at the gene ends were 7 bases for V and 5 bases for J; bases not matched to a gene: 10. The DNA of the CDR3 is TGTGCCAGTATGGGGGACAGGAGAAACCATCAGCCCCAGCATTTT. It codes for CASMGDRRNHQPQHF.

This clone was seen only a few times. The V gene is TRBV18, the J gene TRBJ1-3, with 9 bases matching TRBD1. The V gene end was trimmed by 1 base and the J gene end by 1 base; junction bases not matched to a gene: 5. Germline loops: CDR1 KGHSH, CDR2 LQKENI. This CDR3 comprises 17 residues. CDR3 protein: CASSPLTGGRSGNTIYF. CDR3 in DNA: TGTGCCAGCTCACCACTCACAGGGGGCAGATCTGGAAACACCATATATTTT. Full variable domain (remainder filled in from reference TRBV18 and TRBJ1-3): NAGVMQNPRHLVRRRGQEARLRCSPMKGHSHVYWYRQLPEEGLKFMVYLQKENIIDESGMPKERFSAEFPKEGPSILRIQQVVRGDSAAYFCASSPLTGGRSGNTIYFGEGSWLTVV.

This clone has a handful of counts. The V call is TRBV18, the J call TRBJ2-3, with D maybe TRBD2 (6 bases). CDR3 length equals 14 residues. V lost 2 bases to trimming and J lost 5 bases, with 11 bases between them. Per germline, CDR1 KGHSH and CDR2 LQKENI. CDR3 coding DNA: TGTGCCAGCTCACCAGCCCGGGGGTTAGATACGCAGTATTTT. Protein: CASSPARGLDTQYF.

This clone is a singleton in its sample. The CDR3 is CSAERELLKSTDTQYF. CDR3 in DNA: TGCAGCGCCGAGCGGGAGCTACTAAAAAGCACAGATACGCAGTATTTT. The V and J genes are TRBV29-1 and TRBJ2-3; TRBD2 aligns across 8 bases. The CDR3 is made up of 16 amino acids. Losses at the gene ends were 7 bases for V and 0 bases for J; bases not matched to a gene: 12. Germline CDR1 and CDR2: SQVTM and ANQGSEA.

The chain links TRBV6-1 to TRBJ1-6, with 7 bases lining up with TRBD1. In germline, CDR1 is MNHNS, CDR2 SASEGT. This CDR3 has 14 residues. V shed 3 bases, J shed 10 bases, and the junction held 6 bases outside the gene matches. CDR3 nucleotide sequence: TGTGCCAGCAGTGACGACAGGGTTTGGTCACCCCTCCACTTT. The encoded protein is CASSDDRVWSPLHF.

The chain uses TRBV5-4 and TRBJ1-1; D gene unclear. The germline V gene encodes CDR1 SGHNT and CDR2 YYREEE (reference sequence). The CDR3 sequence is 14 residues long. Trimming cost V 0 bases and J 1 base, with 7 bases left between them. CDR3 loop: CASSLARWNTEAFF. CDR3 bases: TGTGCCAGCAGCTTGGCCCGGTGGAACACTGAAGCTTTCTTT.